This record covers a single TCR beta chain. The antigen remains undetermined. These data belong to a study of cytomegalovirus exposure and HLA in healthy donors. The trim removed 3 bases at V and 13 bases at J, leaving 9 bases unmatched. CDR3 length: 14 residues. The V gene's germline CDR1 is SGHTA and CDR2 FQGNSA. Researchers ran the PCR with 60 Vbeta and 13 Jbeta primers. The assay was immunoSEQ multiplex PCR, and TCRdb's table has in-frame clones only and misses some. The listing contains about 87,000 clones. Study findings and constraints: Generally TCR sequences proved uncommon, though certain public TCRs appeared in numerous donors. Researchers left out some V segments, among them TRBV6-2 and TRBV6-3, as indistinguishable. A later analysis reported that several of the most significant clusters appeared to be linked to common viral pathogens, among them Epstein-Barr virus.

This clonotype was obtained from a man between 50 and 59 years old in good health and CMV-seropositive. This chain connects TRBV7-2 to TRBJ2-1; 10 bases are shared with TRBD2. The source material was PBMCs. CDR3 amino acids: CASSFGASGSNQFF. The CDR3 nucleotides read TGTGCCAGCAGCTTCGGGGCTAGCGGGAGTAATCAGTTCTTC.